The T cell receptor beta chain under discussion was sequenced for a study of blood T cells in healthy people across ages. In the case of this clonotype: Antigen: not known.

General study findings and limits: Older age coincided with a roughly linear decline in TCR beta diversity per million T cells. Percentage of naive T cells showed a strong correlation with TCR beta diversity.

J gave up 3 bases and V 4 bases, and 6 bases lay outside the gene matches. The CDR3 contains 14 residues. CDR1 is KGHSH, CDR2 LQKENI, per germline. The use of a sample-barcoded 5' primer and a J-beta primer mix characterized a second PCR of roughly 7 to 11 cycles. TCRdb fed the 5' RACE reads into MiXCR, producing one record per CDR3 protein. The data show 890,000 or so distinct CDR3 sequences, around 62% seen once. The sequence came from a man younger than 40 in good health. The chain has TRBV18 and TRBJ2-7, with TRBD1 matching 7 bases. The sequenced sample was blood. The CDR3 bases are TGTGCCAGCTCACTCCGGGACAGCTACTACGAGCAGTACTTC. Amino acids: CASSLRDSYYEQYF. The variable domain in full, completed from reference TRBV18 and TRBJ2-7, reads NAGVMQNPRHLVRRRGQEARLRCSPMKGHSHVYWYRQLPEEGLKFMVYLQKENIIDESGMPKERFSAEFPKEGPSILRIQQVVRGDSAAYFCASSLRDSYYEQYFGPGTRLTVT.